The 9 T cell receptor beta chains listed next were all sequenced from one sample in a study of blood T cell repertoires in COVID-19. This table comes from immunoSEQ multiplex PCR, and its TCRdb copy is limited to in-frame clones, with some not included. The sample carries approximately 100,000 clones, approximately 85% recorded once. Sequenced material: peripheral blood. The receptors shown here come from a human donor in a cohort sampled during active COVID-19.

The V call is TRBV11-2, the J call TRBJ1-1; D unclear. With 3 bases removed from V and 7 bases from J, the gap between germline ends came to 15 bases. The germline V gene encodes CDR1 SGHAT and CDR2 FQNNGV. This CDR3 region has 14 residues. The CDR3 nucleotides are TGTGCCAGCAGCTTCAATTCCAGGACTGGTGAAGCTTTCTTT. Translating gives CASSFNSRTGEAFF. Looking up the rest from reference TRBV11-2 and TRBJ1-1 gives the full variable domain: EAGVAQSPRYKIIEKRQSVAFWCNPISGHATLYWYQQILGQGPKLLIQFQNNGVVDDSQLPKDRFSAERLKGVDSTLKIQPAKLEDSAVYLCASSFNSRTGEAFFGQGTRLTVV.

The chain carries TRBV6-1 and TRBJ1-5; a possible D gene is TRBD1 (6 bases). CDR1 is MNHNS and CDR2 is SASEGT in the germline V gene. V lost 0 bases, J lost 5 bases, and 8 bases lay in between. CDR3 length: 14 residues. The DNA for the CDR3 is TGTGCCAGCAGTGAAGCGGGGGCAGATCAGCCCCAGCATTTT. Its translation is CASSEAGADQPQHF.

The rearrangement links TRBV9 to TRBJ1-6; 7 nucleotides align to TRBD1. Trimming took 3 bases from V and 0 from J; bases not matched to a gene: 3. This CDR3 is built from 16 residues. Germline-derived CDR1 and CDR2 are SGDLS and YYNGEE. The CDR3 DNA sequence: TGTGCCAGCAGCGCCAACAGGGGCTCCTATAATTCACCCCTCCACTTT. Amino acids: CASSANRGSYNSPLHF.

This chain uses TRBV3-1 (or the pseudogene TRBV3-2) with TRBJ2-7, with D possibly being TRBD2 (5 bases). CDR1 and CDR2 (germline): LGHDT, YNNKEL (reference sequence). The CDR3 is made up of 14 amino acids. The V end lost 1 base, the J end lost 1 base, and 8 bases lay between the germline ends. CDR3 bases: TGTGCCAGCAGCCAAGCGGGCGGGTCCTACGAGCAGTACTTC. It is translated as CASSQAGGSYEQYF.

The chain carries TRBV19 and TRBJ1-2; 8 nucleotides agree with TRBD1. This CDR3 is 16 amino acids long. J was trimmed by 8 bases and V by 5 bases; bases with no gene match: 16. Germline loops: CDR1 LNHDA, CDR2 SQIVND (reference sequence). The CDR3 nucleotides are TGTGCCAGTAGTTCAAACAGGGGGTATCTATATGAAGGCTACACCTTC. Translating it yields CASSSNRGYLYEGYTF.

The chain carries TRBV11-2 and TRBJ2-3, with 9 bases that match TRBD2. Trimming at V came to 5 bases and at J to 4 bases, leaving 10 bases not matched to a gene. This CDR3 contains 16 residues. CDR1 is SGHAT, CDR2 FQNNGV, per germline. The DNA of the CDR3 is TGTGCCAGCAGCCCTATTGGCGGGAGGGCCGCAGATACGCAGTATTTT. Its translation is CASSPIGGRAADTQYF.

The V gene is TRBV28, the J gene TRBJ1-5, with 8 bases matching TRBD1. The J segment lost 8 bases and the V segment lost 6 bases, leaving 3 bases of the junction unmatched. The CDR3 length is 12 residues. Per germline, CDR1 MDHEN and CDR2 SYDVKM. CDR3 sequence: CASSLQGEPQHF. The CDR3 coding sequence is TGTGCCAGCAGCCTACAGGGGGAGCCCCAGCATTTT.

V usage is TRBV2 and J usage is TRBJ2-3; 8 nucleotides align to TRBD2. The CDR3 totals 15 residues. V shed 8 bases, J shed 4 bases, and the junction held 11 bases outside the gene matches. The germline CDR1 and CDR2 sequences are SNHLY and FYNNEI. In DNA form, the CDR3 reads TGTGCCAGCTCCACGGGGCGGGGGGCTGCAGATACGCAGTATTTT. Translated, it gives CASSTGRGAADTQYF.

The chain joins TRBV19 to TRBJ2-3; 7 nucleotides match TRBD2. Trimming removed 5 bases from V and 2 bases from J; junction bases left unmatched: 13. The CDR3 extends over 17 amino acids. Per germline, CDR1 LNHDA and CDR2 SQIVND (reference sequence). CDR3 DNA: TGTGCCAGTAGTCCCCTAGGTAGCGGGCTACACACAGATACGCAGTATTTT. Protein: CASSPLGSGLHTDTQYF.